This T cell receptor beta chain was sequenced in a study of CD8+ T cells in alopecia areata. Study conclusions and caveats: Elevated clonality characterized lesional scalp relative to normal scalp, particularly in alopecia totalis/universalis. Resident alphabeta T cells of normal skin are also sequenced in scalp samples. Mice showed clearer TCR sharing than patients did, a gap that was possibly HLA-related. Because one nonresponder was included, the link of baseline CD8+ expansion to response is considered uncertain.

The treatment is: oral pan-JAK inhibitor, 5-10 mg twice daily. Comment on this clone: Antigen: not known.

Once RNA had been extracted, it was reverse transcribed into cDNA to act as the sequencing template. Profiled with immunoSEQ multiplex PCR; TCRdb holds only in-frame clones, not every one. The sample has over 150,000 clones; roughly 53% are singletons. Sample: CD8+ T cells sorted from blood, taken at week 24, from a patient treated with tofacitinib. The TCR was taken from a human donor with alopecia areata.

The CDR3 DNA is TGCGCCAGCAGCCAGATAGGCTCCGGGACAGACTACTATGGCTACACCTTC. Translated, it gives CASSQIGSGTDYYGYTF. V is TRBV4-1 and J is TRBJ1-2; 7 nucleotides align to TRBD1. Germline CDR1 and CDR2: MGHRA and YSYEKL. J was trimmed by 3 bases and V by 3 bases; bases with no gene match: 13. The CDR3 loop spans 17 amino acids.